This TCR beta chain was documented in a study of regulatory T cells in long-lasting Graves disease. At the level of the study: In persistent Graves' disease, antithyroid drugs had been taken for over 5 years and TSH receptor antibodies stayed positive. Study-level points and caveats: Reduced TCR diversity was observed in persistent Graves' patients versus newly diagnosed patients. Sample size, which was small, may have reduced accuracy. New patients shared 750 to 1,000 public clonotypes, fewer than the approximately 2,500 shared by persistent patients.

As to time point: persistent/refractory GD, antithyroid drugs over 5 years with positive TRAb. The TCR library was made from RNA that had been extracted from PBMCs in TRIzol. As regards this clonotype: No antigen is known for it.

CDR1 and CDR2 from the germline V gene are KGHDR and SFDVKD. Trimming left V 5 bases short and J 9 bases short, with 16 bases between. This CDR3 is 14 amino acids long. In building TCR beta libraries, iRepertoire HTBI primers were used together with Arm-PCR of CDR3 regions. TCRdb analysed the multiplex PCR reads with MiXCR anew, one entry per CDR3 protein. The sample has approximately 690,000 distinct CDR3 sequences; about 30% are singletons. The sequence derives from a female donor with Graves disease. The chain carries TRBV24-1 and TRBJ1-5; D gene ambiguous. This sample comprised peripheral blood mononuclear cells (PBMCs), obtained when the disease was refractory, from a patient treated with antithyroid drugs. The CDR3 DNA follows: TGTGCCACCAGTGCCTCTGGTTCCCCTGGGCCCCAGCATTTT. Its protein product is CATSASGSPGPQHF.